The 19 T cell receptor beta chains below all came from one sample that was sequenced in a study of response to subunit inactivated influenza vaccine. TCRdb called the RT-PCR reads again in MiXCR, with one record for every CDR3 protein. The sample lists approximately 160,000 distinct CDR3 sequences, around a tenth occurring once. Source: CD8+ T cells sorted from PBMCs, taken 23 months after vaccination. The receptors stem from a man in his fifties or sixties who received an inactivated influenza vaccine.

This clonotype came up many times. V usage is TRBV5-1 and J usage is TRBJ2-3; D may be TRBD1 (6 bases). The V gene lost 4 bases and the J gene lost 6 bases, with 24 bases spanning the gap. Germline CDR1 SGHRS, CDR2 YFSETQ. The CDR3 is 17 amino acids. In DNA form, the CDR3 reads TGCGCCAGCAGCAACTCTATGGGACAATCGTGGGGGGATACGCAGTATTTT. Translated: CASSNSMGQSWGDTQYF. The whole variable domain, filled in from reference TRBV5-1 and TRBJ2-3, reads KAGVTQTPRYLIKTRGQQVTLSCSPISGHRSVSWYQQTPGQGLQFLFEYFSETQRNKGNFPGRFSGRQFSNSRSEMNVSTLELGDSALYLCASSNSMGQSWGDTQYFGPGTRLTVL.

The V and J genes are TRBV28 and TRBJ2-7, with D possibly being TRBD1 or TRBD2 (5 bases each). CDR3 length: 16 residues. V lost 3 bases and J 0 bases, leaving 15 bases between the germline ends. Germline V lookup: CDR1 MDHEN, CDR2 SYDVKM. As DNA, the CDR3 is TGTGCCAGCAGTTTCGGTCCGGGGCAGAGCTCCTACGAGCAGTACTTC. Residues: CASSFGPGQSSYEQYF.

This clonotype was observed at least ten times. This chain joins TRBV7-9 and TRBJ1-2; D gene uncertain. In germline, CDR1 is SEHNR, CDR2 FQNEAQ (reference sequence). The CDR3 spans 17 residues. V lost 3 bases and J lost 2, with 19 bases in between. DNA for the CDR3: TGTGCCAGCAGCTTGGGTTTCTCCCACGACGGGAACTATGGCTACACCTTC. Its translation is CASSLGFSHDGNYGYTF.

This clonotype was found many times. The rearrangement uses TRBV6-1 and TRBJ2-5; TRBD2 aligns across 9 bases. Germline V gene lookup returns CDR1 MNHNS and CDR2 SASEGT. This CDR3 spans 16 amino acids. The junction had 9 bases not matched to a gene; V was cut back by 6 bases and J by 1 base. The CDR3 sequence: CASSPSSGGFQETQYF. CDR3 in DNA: TGTGCCAGCAGCCCCTCCAGCGGGGGGTTCCAAGAGACCCAGTACTTC.

CDR3 residues: CASSTGGNQPQHF. CDR3 in DNA: TGTGCCAGCAGTACAGGGGGCAATCAGCCCCAGCATTTT. This chain uses TRBV6-1 with TRBJ1-5; 7 nucleotides match TRBD1. This CDR3 region has 13 residues. The germline CDR1 and CDR2 sequences are MNHNS and SASEGT. Trimming removed 5 bases from V and 2 bases from J; junction bases left unmatched: 0.

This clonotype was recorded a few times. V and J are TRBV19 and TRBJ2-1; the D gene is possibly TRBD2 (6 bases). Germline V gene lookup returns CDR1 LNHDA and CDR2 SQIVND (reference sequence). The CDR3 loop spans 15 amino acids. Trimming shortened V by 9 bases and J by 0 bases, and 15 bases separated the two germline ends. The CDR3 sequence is CASSIAASSYNEQFF. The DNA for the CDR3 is TGTGCCAGCAGCATAGCGGCCAGCTCCTACAATGAGCAGTTCTTC. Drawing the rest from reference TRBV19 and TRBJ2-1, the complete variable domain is DGGITQSPKYLFRKEGQNVTLSCEQNLNHDAMYWYRQDPGQGLRLIYYSQIVNDFQKGDIAEGYSVSREKKESFPLTVTSAQKNPTAFYLCASSIAASSYNEQFFGPGTRLTVL.

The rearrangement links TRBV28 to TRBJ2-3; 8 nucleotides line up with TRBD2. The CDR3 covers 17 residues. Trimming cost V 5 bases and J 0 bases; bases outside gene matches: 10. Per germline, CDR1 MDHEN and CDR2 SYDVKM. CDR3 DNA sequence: TGTGCCAGCAGTCGTCGCGCGGGGGGCTCAAGCACAGATACGCAGTATTTT. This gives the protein CASSRRAGGSSTDTQYF.

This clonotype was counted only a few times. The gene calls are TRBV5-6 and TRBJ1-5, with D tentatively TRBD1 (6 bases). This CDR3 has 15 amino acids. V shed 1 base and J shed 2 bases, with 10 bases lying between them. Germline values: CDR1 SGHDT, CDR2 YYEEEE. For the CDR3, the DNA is TGTGCCAGCAGCTTGAACAGGGACGGCAATCAGCCCCAGCATTTT. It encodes CASSLNRDGNQPQHF. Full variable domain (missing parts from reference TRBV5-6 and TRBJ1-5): DAGVTQSPTHLIKTRGQQVTLRCSPKSGHDTVSWYQQALGQGPQFIFQYYEEEERQRGNFPDRFSGHQFPNYSSELNVNALLLGDSALYLCASSLNRDGNQPQHFGDGTRLSIL.

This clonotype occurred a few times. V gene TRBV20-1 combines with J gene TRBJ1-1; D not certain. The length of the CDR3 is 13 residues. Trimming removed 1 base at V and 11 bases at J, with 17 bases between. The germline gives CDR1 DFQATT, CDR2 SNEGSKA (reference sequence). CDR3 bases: TGCAGTGCTAGAGTGTGGACCCTCCCAGAGGCTTTCTTT. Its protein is CSARVWTLPEAFF.

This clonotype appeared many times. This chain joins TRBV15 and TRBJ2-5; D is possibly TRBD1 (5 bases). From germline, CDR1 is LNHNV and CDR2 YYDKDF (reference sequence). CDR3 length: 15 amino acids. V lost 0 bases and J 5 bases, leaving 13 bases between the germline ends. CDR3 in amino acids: CATSRDQGAVETQYF. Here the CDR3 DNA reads TGTGCCACCAGCAGAGATCAAGGGGCGGTGGAGACCCAGTACTTC.

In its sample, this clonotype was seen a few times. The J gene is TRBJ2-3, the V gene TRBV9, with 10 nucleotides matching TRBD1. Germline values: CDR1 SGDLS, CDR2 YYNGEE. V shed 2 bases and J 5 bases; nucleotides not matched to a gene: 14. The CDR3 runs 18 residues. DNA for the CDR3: TGTGCCAGCAGCGTTCTGACGACAGGGGGCAGGTGTGAAGATACGCAGTATTTT. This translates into CASSVLTTGGRCEDTQYF.

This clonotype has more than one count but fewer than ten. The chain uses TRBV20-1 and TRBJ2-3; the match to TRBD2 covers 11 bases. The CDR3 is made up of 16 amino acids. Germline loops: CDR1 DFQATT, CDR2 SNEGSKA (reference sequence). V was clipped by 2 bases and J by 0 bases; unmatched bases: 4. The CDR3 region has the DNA TGCAGTGCTAGAAAAATAGCGGGAGGGAGCACAGATACGCAGTATTTT. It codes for CSARKIAGGSTDTQYF.

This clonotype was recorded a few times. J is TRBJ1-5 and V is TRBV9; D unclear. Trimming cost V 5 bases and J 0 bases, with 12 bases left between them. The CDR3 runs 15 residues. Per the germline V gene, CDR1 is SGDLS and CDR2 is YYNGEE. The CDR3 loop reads CASSATGYSNQPQHF. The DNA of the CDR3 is TGTGCCAGCAGTGCGACGGGCTATAGCAATCAGCCCCAGCATTTT.

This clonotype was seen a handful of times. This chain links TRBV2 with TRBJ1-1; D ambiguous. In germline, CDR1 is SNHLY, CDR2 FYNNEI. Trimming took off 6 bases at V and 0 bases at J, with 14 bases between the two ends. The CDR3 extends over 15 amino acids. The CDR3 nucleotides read TGTGCCAGCAGGGAACGGACCGCGATGAACACTGAAGCTTTCTTT. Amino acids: CASRERTAMNTEAFF.

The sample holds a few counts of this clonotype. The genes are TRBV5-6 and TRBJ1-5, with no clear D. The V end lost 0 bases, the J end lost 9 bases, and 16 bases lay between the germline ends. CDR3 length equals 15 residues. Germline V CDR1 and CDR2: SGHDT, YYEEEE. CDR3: CASSLDAGLMRPQHF. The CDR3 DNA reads TGTGCCAGCAGCTTGGACGCAGGACTGATGCGGCCCCAGCATTTT.

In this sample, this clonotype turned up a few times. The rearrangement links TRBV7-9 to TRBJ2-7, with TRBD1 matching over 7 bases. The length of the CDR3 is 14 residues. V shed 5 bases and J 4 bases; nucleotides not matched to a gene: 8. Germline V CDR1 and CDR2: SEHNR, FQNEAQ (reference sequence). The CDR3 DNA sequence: TGTGCCAGCAGCCGCACAGGGGAAAGTTACGAGCAGTACTTC. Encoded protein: CASSRTGESYEQYF. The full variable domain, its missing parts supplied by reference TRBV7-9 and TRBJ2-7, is DTGVSQNPRHKITKRGQNVTFRCDPISEHNRLYWYRQTLGQGPEFLTYFQNEAQLEKSRLLSDRFSAERPKGSFSTLEIQRTEQGDSAMYLCASSRTGESYEQYFGPGTRLTVT.

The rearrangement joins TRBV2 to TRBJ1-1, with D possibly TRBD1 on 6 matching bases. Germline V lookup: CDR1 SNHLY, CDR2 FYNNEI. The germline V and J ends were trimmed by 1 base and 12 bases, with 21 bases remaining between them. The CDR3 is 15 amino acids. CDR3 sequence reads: CASSEGPGTRPETFF. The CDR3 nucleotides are TGTGCCAGCAGTGAAGGGCCCGGGACACGCCCAGAAACTTTCTTT.

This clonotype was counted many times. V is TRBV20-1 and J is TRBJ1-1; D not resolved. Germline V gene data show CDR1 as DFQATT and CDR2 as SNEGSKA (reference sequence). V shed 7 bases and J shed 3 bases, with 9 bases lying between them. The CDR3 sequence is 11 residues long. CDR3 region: CSGWVYTEAFF. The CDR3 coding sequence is TGCAGTGGTTGGGTTTACACTGAAGCTTTCTTT.

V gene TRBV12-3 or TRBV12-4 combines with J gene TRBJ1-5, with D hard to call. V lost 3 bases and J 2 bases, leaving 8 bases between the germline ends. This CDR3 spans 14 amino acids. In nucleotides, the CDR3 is TGTGCCAGCAGTTTTGAGGCGCGCAATCAGCCCCAGCATTTT. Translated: CASSFEARNQPQHF.